This T cell receptor beta chain appears in the sequencing data of a study of blood T cell repertoires in COVID-19. Study summary: Samples came from the United States, Italy and Spain, spanning acute and convalescent COVID-19. PBMCs, B-cell-depleted T cells, or T cells provided the cDNA or gDNA that made up the material.

The CDR3 covers 11 residues. Germline CDR1 and CDR2: KGHDR and SFDVKD. Trimming stripped 4 bases from V and 9 bases from J, with 9 bases between. As processed by the authors: Nucleated cell counts were estimated from reference gene primer amplification. The assay was immunoSEQ multiplex PCR, and TCRdb's table has in-frame clones only and misses some. That table furnishes V, J and clone size, whereas the DNA furnished D and trimming. Of approximately 150,000 clones in the sample, approximately 86% were seen once. The TCR was taken from a woman aged 55 to 70 who had recovered from COVID-19. This sequence joins TRBV24-1 and TRBJ2-7, with a weak D call TRBD2 (5 bases). The material sequenced was peripheral blood. CDR3 region: CATSDWGAQYF. DNA of the CDR3: TGTGCCACCAGTGACTGGGGAGCGCAGTACTTC.